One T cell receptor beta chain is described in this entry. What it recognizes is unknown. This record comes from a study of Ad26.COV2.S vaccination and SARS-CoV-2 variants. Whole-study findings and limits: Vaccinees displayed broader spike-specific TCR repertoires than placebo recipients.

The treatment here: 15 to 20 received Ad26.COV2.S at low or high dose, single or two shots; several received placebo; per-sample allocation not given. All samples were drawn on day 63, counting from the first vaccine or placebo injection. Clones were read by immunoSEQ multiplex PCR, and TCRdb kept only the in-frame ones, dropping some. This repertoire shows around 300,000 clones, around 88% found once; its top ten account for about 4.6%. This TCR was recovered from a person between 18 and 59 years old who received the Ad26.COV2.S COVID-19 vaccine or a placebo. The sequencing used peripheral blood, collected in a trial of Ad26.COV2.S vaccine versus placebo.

The CDR3 loop reads CASSIGVREVENTEAFF. The CDR3 DNA is TGTGCCAGTAGTATTGGGGTCAGGGAGGTTGAGAACACTGAAGCTTTCTTT. The J gene is TRBJ1-1, the V gene TRBV19, with D possibly matching TRBD1 (5 bases). This CDR3 is 17 amino acids long. From germline, CDR1 is LNHDA and CDR2 SQIVND (reference sequence). V shed 3 bases and J shed 1 base, with 18 bases lying between them. The full variable domain, with the rest looked up from reference TRBV19 and TRBJ1-1, is DGGITQSPKYLFRKEGQNVTLSCEQNLNHDAMYWYRQDPGQGLRLIYYSQIVNDFQKGDIAEGYSVSREKKESFPLTVTSAQKNPTAFYLCASSIGVREVENTEAFFGQGTRLTVV.